This is a list of T cell receptor beta chains from one sample in a study of regulatory T cells in long-lasting Graves disease. TCRdb called the multiplex PCR reads again in MiXCR, with one record for every CDR3 protein. The table has 400,000 to 500,000 distinct CDR3 sequences, around 15% seen once. These data were likewise used in another study, on T cells in Graves' hyperthyroidism and ophthalmopathy.

The sequences come from peripheral blood mononuclear cells (PBMCs), collected at new diagnosis, from a patient treated with antithyroid drugs. All receptors come from a woman aged 45 to 65 with Graves disease. Each CDR3 is given with its conserved first and last residue. The D gene is left open where the match is weak. Some rows have no size entry. The others give once, few or many, or a class for an expanded clone.

J gene,D gene,V gene,clone size,CDR3 protein,CDR3 DNA
TRBJ2-7,-,TRBV19,-,CASSWLTDEQYF,TGTGCCAGCAGTTGGCTGACGGACGAGCAGTACTTC
TRBJ2-3,TRBD1,TRBV5-6,few,CASSPRQGIDTQYF,TGTGCCAGCAGCCCGAGACAGGGGATAGATACGCAGTATTTT
TRBJ2-7,-,TRBV20-1,-,CSARLQGSYEQYF,TGCAGTGCTAGATTACAGGGTTCCTACGAGCAGTACTTC
TRBJ1-5,-,TRBV20-1,many,CSVEGQEGQPQHF,TGCAGTGTTGAGGGGCAAGAAGGACAGCCCCAGCATTTT
TRBJ1-1,-,TRBV27,many,CASSPQTVTEAFF,TGTGCCAGCAGTCCCCAGACAGTCACTGAAGCTTTCTTT
TRBJ2-3,-,TRBV3-1,many,CASSQAAAITDTQYF,TGTGCCAGCAGCCAAGCGGCGGCCATCACAGATACGCAGTATTTT
TRBJ2-3,TRBD2,TRBV19,-,CASKGHPASGRAPDTQYF,TGTGCCAGTAAGGGGCACCCCGCGAGCGGGAGGGCCCCAGATACGCAGTATTTT
TRBJ2-1,TRBD2,TRBV27,-,CASRGGGVNNEQFF,TGTGCCAGCAGGGGTGGGGGGGTCAACAATGAGCAGTTCTTC
TRBJ2-3,TRBD1,TRBV24-1,-,CATSKTGQGWSDTQYF,TGTGCCACCAGCAAGACCGGACAGGGATGGTCAGATACGCAGTATTTT
TRBJ1-2,-,TRBV28,few,CASSLWRGGGEGYTF,TGTGCCAGCAGTTTATGGCGCGGAGGGGGTGAAGGCTACACCTTC
TRBJ2-1,-,TRBV3-1,few,CASSQDSVTSEQFF,TGTGCCAGCAGCCAAGATTCGGTAACAAGTGAGCAGTTCTTC
TRBJ2-1,TRBD2,TRBV20-1,-,CSARDHTTGGSPHNEQFF,TGCAGTGCTAGAGATCACACGACGGGCGGGAGCCCCCACAATGAGCAGTTCTTC